The source of this TCR beta chain is a study of OX40 agonist ivuxolimab in advanced cancers. Study information: Subjects had a mean age of roughly 57 years, with a range of 23 to 79; roughly 83% were male. There were three patients with partial responses, one having hepatocellular carcinoma and two cutaneous melanoma. Study-wide results and caveats: Dose levels from 0.1 to 3.0 mg/kg saw CD4+ and CD8+ blood T cells expand clonally by week 6. On average, CD8+ T cells had more expanded clones than CD4+.

Germline assignment: CDR1 SGHAT and CDR2 FQNNGV. The CDR3 is 12 amino acids. V lost 1 base and J 1 base, leaving 2 bases between the germline ends. In regard to this clone: Its antigen remains unknown.

TCRdb's copy holds only in-frame clones and misses some; the assay was immunoSEQ multiplex PCR. This sample has some 81,000 clones, with around nine tenths found just once. The V call is TRBV11-2, the J call TRBJ2-7; no definite D call. This clonotype originated in an adult with an advanced solid tumor such as melanoma, head and neck, liver or kidney cancer. The starting material was CD4+ or CD8+ T cells sorted from blood, obtained in a trial of the OX40 agonist ivuxolimab. This CDR3 reads CASSLGSYEQYF. As DNA, the CDR3 is TGTGCCAGCAGCTTAGGATCCTACGAGCAGTACTTC.